The rows below give T cell receptor beta chains drawn from one sample of a study of blood T cell repertoires in COVID-19. Data came from immunoSEQ multiplex PCR; TCRdb stores just in-frame clones and leaves some out. The sample includes under 250,000 clones, 80% to 95% seen only once; the top ten take 0.75% to 1%. The material sequenced was peripheral blood. Receptors were obtained from a man aged 60 to 69 with COVID-19, enrolled during active disease. The CDR3 runs from the conserved cysteine through the conserved F or W. The D gene is left open where the match is weak. Clone size is given for some rows only: seen once, a few or many times, or a class if the clone is expanded.

clone size	CDR3 length	J gene	D gene	V gene	CDR3 protein	CDR3 DNA
NA	14	TRBJ1-2	TRBD1	TRBV5-5	CASSLTGGAVGYTF	TGTGCCAGCAGCTTAACAGGGGGCGCCGTTGGCTACACCTTC
NA	13	TRBJ2-4	TRBD2	TRBV6-5	CASRRLAGDIQYF	TGTGCCAGCAGGAGACTAGCGGGAGACATTCAGTACTTC
NA	16	TRBJ2-1	TRBD1	TRBV3-1/TRBV3-2	CASSPGTGRVPNEQFF	TGTGCCAGCAGCCCTGGGACAGGGAGGGTTCCCAATGAGCAGTTCTTC
NA	14	TRBJ1-6	NA	TRBV27	CATNRGFYNSPLHF	TGTGCCACAAATAGGGGGTTCTATAATTCACCCCTCCACTTT
once	12	TRBJ1-2	NA	TRBV3-1/TRBV3-2	CATSGGGYGYTF	TGTGCCACCTCGGGAGGAGGCTATGGCTACACCTTC
NA	15	TRBJ2-7	TRBD2	TRBV19	CASSKSREGSYEQYF	TGTGCCAGTAGTAAATCGCGGGAGGGCTCCTACGAGCAGTACTTC
NA	12	TRBJ1-1	NA	TRBV24-1	CATQGSYTEAFF	TGTGCCACACAGGGATCGTACACTGAAGCTTTCTTT
once	14	TRBJ1-2	NA	TRBV14	CASSKKDSYYGYTF	TGTGCCAGCAGCAAAAAGGACAGCTACTATGGCTACACCTTC
once	15	TRBJ1-6	NA	TRBV6-5	CASSYSPGLASPLHF	TGTGCCAGCAGTTACTCGCCGGGTTTAGCTTCACCCCTCCACTTT
NA	14	TRBJ1-1	NA	TRBV3-1/TRBV3-2	CASSQGYRNTEAFF	TGTGCCAGCAGCCAAGGATACAGGAACACTGAAGCTTTCTTT
NA	18	TRBJ1-5	TRBD1	TRBV5-6	CASSRGRQGAYSNQPQHF	TGTGCCAGCAGCAGAGGCCGACAGGGGGCTTATAGCAATCAGCCCCAGCATTTT
NA	17	TRBJ2-1	TRBD2	TRBV7-8	CASSLVWTSGRGNEQFF	TGTGCCAGCAGCTTAGTTTGGACTAGCGGCCGAGGCAATGAGCAGTTCTTC
NA	11	TRBJ1-1	NA	TRBV28	CASSPSTEAFF	TGTGCCAGCAGTCCGTCCACTGAAGCTTTCTTT
NA	15	TRBJ2-6	TRBD1	TRBV6-5	CASRSQGSRANVLTF	TGTGCCAGCAGATCACAGGGGAGTCGGGCCAACGTCCTGACTTTC
once	16	TRBJ1-3	NA	TRBV9	CASSVSVGDSGNTIYF	TGTGCCAGCAGCGTGAGCGTAGGGGATTCCGGAAACACCATATATTTT
NA	14	TRBJ2-7	NA	TRBV5-1	CASSSWAQVDEQYF	TGCGCCAGCAGCTCCTGGGCCCAAGTGGACGAGCAGTACTTC
NA	13	TRBJ2-4	NA	TRBV5-1	CASSELNTGDQYF	TGCGCCAGCAGCGAGTTGAACACGGGAGACCAGTACTTC
NA	13	TRBJ1-2	TRBD1	TRBV30	CAWRGTGPYGYTF	TGTGCCTGGAGGGGGACAGGGCCCTATGGCTACACCTTC
once	17	TRBJ2-3	TRBD2	TRBV18	CASSPPMGEGRTDTQYF	TGTGCCAGCTCACCACCGATGGGGGAGGGGCGCACAGATACGCAGTATTTT
NA	12	TRBJ2-7	NA	TRBV7-2	CASSFPQGEQYF	TGTGCCAGCAGCTTCCCACAGGGCGAGCAGTACTTC
few	16	TRBJ1-1	TRBD1	TRBV28	CASTPSGTAPNTEAFF	TGTGCCAGCACACCCTCCGGGACAGCCCCGAACACTGAAGCTTTCTTT
NA	15	TRBJ2-3	TRBD2	TRBV6-2/TRBV6-3	CASSWRLAGAPTQYF	TGTGCCAGCAGCTGGAGGCTAGCGGGAGCTCCTACGCAGTATTTT
NA	15	TRBJ2-1	TRBD2	TRBV14	CASSLTSGFYNEQFF	TGTGCCAGCAGTTTAACTAGCGGGTTCTACAATGAGCAGTTCTTC
NA	15	TRBJ1-5	TRBD1	TRBV6-5	CASSYPGQGKQPQHF	TGTGCCAGCAGTTACCCCGGACAGGGAAAGCAGCCCCAGCATTTT
NA	20	TRBJ2-1	TRBD1	TRBV6-2/TRBV6-3	CASSSPRQGRRPSSYNEQFF	TGTGCCAGCAGTTCCCCACGACAGGGGCGGAGGCCCAGCTCCTACAATGAGCAGTTCTTC
NA	17	TRBJ1-3	NA	TRBV4-1	CASSQWVQAYSGNTIYF	TGCGCCAGCAGCCAATGGGTGCAGGCGTACTCTGGAAACACCATATATTTT
once	15	TRBJ2-7	TRBD2	TRBV4-1	CASSRKTSGEYEQYF	TGCGCCAGCAGCCGCAAGACTAGCGGGGAATACGAGCAGTACTTC
once	16	TRBJ2-7	NA	TRBV18	CASSPPGVGAQGLQYF	TGTGCCAGCTCACCACCAGGAGTAGGTGCCCAGGGTTTGCAGTACTTC
NA	13	TRBJ1-1	NA	TRBV6-4	CASSIVFGEGAFF	TGTGCCAGCAGTATTGTTTTTGGGGAGGGAGCTTTCTTT
NA	14	TRBJ1-5	NA	TRBV25-1	CASSTIGANQPQHF	TGTGCCAGCAGTACTATTGGGGCAAATCAGCCCCAGCATTTT
few	17	TRBJ1-6	TRBD1	TRBV18	CASSPPRTGSYNSPLHF	TGTGCCAGCTCACCACCCCGGACAGGATCCTATAATTCACCCCTCCACTTT
NA	10	TRBJ2-2	NA	TRBV5-4	CANETGELFF	TGTGCCAACGAGACCGGGGAGCTGTTTTTT
NA	13	TRBJ2-7	TRBD1	TRBV27	CASRPTGGHEQYF	TGTGCCAGCAGGCCAACAGGGGGCCACGAGCAGTACTTC
NA	17	TRBJ2-5	TRBD2	TRBV7-9	CASSRGTSAGTRETQYF	TGTGCCAGCAGCCGTGGGACCTCTGCCGGGACTAGGGAGACCCAGTACTTC
NA	14	TRBJ2-1	TRBD2	TRBV7-2	CASSLGLAYNEQFF	TGTGCCAGCAGCTTGGGACTAGCGTACAATGAGCAGTTCTTC
NA	18	TRBJ2-3	NA	TRBV18	CASSRLGRGPSSTDTQYF	TGTGCCAGCTCACGACTAGGGCGGGGGCCATCTAGCACAGATACGCAGTATTTT
NA	15	TRBJ1-2	NA	TRBV6-5	CASSPPGRTSYGYTF	TGTGCCAGCAGTCCCCCCGGACGGACTAGCTATGGCTACACCTTC
NA	15	TRBJ2-3	NA	TRBV7-2	CASSFPFSSTDTQYF	TGTGCCAGCAGCTTCCCTTTTTCTAGCACAGATACGCAGTATTTT
NA	14	TRBJ2-7	TRBD2	TRBV7-3	CASSLSGDSYEQYF	TGTGCCAGCAGCCTTAGCGGGGACTCCTACGAGCAGTACTTC
NA	15	TRBJ2-7	TRBD1	TRBV6-5	CASRHRDRGPYEQYF	TGTGCCAGCAGACACCGGGACAGGGGCCCCTACGAGCAGTACTTC